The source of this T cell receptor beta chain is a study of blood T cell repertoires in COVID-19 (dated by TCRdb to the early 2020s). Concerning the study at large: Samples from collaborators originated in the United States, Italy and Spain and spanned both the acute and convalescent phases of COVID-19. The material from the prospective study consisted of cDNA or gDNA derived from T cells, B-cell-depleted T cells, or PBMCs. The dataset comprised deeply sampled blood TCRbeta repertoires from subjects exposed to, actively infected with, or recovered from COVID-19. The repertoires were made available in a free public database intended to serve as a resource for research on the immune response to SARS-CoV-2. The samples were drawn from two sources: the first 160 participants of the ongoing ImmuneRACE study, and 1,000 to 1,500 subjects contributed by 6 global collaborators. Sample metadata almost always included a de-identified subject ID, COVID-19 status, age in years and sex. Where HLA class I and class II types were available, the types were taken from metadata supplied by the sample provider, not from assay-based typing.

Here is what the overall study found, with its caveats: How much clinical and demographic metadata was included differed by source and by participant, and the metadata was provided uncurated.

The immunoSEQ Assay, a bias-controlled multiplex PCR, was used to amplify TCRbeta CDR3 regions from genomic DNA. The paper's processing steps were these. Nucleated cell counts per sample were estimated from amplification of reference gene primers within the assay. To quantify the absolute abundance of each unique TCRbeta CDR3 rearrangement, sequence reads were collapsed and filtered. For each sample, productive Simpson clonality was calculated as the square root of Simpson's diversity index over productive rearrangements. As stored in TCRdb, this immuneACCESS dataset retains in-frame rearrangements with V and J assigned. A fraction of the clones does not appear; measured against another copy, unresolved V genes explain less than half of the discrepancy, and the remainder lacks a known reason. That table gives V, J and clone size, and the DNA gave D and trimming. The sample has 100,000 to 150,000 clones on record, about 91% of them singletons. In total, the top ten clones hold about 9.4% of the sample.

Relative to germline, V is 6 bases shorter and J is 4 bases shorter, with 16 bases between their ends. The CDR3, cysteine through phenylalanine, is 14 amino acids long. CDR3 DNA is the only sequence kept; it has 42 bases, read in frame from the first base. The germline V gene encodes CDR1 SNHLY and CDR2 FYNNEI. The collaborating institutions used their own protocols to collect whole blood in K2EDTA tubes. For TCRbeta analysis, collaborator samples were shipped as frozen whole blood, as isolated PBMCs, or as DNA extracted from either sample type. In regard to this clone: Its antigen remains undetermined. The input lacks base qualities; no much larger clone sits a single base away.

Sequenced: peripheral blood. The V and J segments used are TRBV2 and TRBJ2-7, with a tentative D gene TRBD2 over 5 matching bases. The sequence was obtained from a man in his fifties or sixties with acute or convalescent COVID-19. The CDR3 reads CASSGVLVGYEQYF. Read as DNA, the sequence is TGTGCCAGCAGCGGGGTCTTAGTCGGGTACGAGCAGTACTTC.